These 15 T cell receptor beta chains were all obtained from the same sample, sequenced in a study of T-cell reconstitution after alpha-beta-depleted transplantation in children. A TCRbeta library incorporating unique molecular identifiers was prepared. TCRdb recomputed calls from the PCR reads with MiXCR, one row per CDR3 protein. The table lists about 97,000 distinct CDR3 sequences, approximately 8% of them singletons. This material consisted of PBMCs, taken before TCRalphabeta/CD19-depleted stem cell transplant. The receptors here all came from a boy between 2 and 10 years old with acute lymphoblastic leukemia, due to receive a stem cell transplant.

This clonotype was recorded many times. The chain uses TRBV6-4 and TRBJ2-5; 7 bases fit TRBD1. Germline V CDR1 and CDR2: MRHNA, SNTAGT. Trimming removed 2 bases from V and 1 base from J; junction bases left unmatched: 4. The CDR3 is 15 amino acids. CDR3 sequence: CASSDEGGSQETQYF. The DNA of the CDR3 is TGTGCCAGCAGTGACGAAGGGGGCTCCCAAGAGACCCAGTACTTC.

This clonotype appeared a few times. This chain joins TRBV6-2 or TRBV6-3 and TRBJ2-2; 7 nucleotides line up with TRBD2. Per germline, CDR1 MNHEY and CDR2 SVGEGT. The CDR3 length is 13 residues. V gave up 5 bases and J gave up 6 bases; unmatched junction bases: 3. CDR3 nucleotide sequence: TGTGCCAGCAGTAGCGGGGACGCCGGGGAGCTGTTTTTT. Translation gives CASSSGDAGELFF.

This clonotype was recorded many times. This chain connects TRBV6-2 or TRBV6-3 to TRBJ2-7; 8 bases map to TRBD1. In germline, CDR1 is MNHEY, CDR2 SVGEGT. This CDR3 spans 16 amino acids. Trimming at V came to 0 bases and at J to 0 bases, leaving 4 bases not matched to a gene. The CDR3 coding sequence is TGTGCCAGCAGTTACTCTCTCGGACAGGGCTCCTACGAGCAGTACTTC. It is translated as CASSYSLGQGSYEQYF.

By proportion, this clonotype is medium-sized. The chain joins TRBV18 to TRBJ2-7; D remains unclear. The V gene lost 0 bases and the J gene lost 3 bases, with 9 bases spanning the gap. There are 14 residues in the CDR3. Germline CDR1 KGHSH, CDR2 LQKENI. The CDR3 is CASSPPGSDYEQYF. The CDR3 DNA follows: TGTGCCAGCTCACCACCGGGCTCCGACTACGAGCAGTACTTC.

This clonotype was observed a few times. This CDR3 is CASSSRAGGANEQFF. DNA of the CDR3: TGTGCCAGCAGCTCTAGGGCAGGGGGTGCGAATGAGCAGTTCTTC. J is TRBJ2-1 and V is TRBV7-8, with 7 bases matching TRBD1. Per the germline V gene, CDR1 is SGHVS and CDR2 is FQNEAQ. The CDR3 contains 15 residues. With V trimmed by 4 bases and J by 7 bases, 10 bases remained unmatched.

This clonotype was observed at least ten times. J is TRBJ1-2 and V is TRBV15; TRBD1 matches at 7 bases. The CDR3 has 15 residues. The germline gives CDR1 LNHNV, CDR2 YYDKDF (reference sequence). V was pared by 0 bases and J by 6 bases, with 7 bases of the junction left unmatched. The CDR3 loop reads CATSRDYGQENGYTF. The DNA for the CDR3 is TGTGCCACCAGCAGAGATTATGGACAGGAGAATGGCTACACCTTC.

This clonotype was seen ten or more times. The chain has TRBV7-2 and TRBJ2-2; 8 bases match TRBD2. V lost 9 bases and J lost 1; bases outside the gene matches: 10. Germline-derived CDR1 and CDR2 are SGHTA and FQGNSA. The CDR3 totals 16 residues. For the CDR3, the DNA is TGTGCCAGTACCCCCCGGGGGGGGAAGAACACCGGGGAGCTGTTTTTT. This encodes CASTPRGGKNTGELFF.

This clonotype was seen ten or more times. This chain links TRBV7-2 with TRBJ2-7; TRBD2 matches at 8 bases. Germline trimming cut 2 bases from V and 3 bases from J; bases unmatched to any gene: 3. Germline assignment: CDR1 SGHTA and CDR2 FQGNSA. CDR3 length: 14 amino acids. CDR3 coding DNA: TGTGCCAGCAGCTTAATGGGACTAGTCTACGAGCAGTACTTC. Translated: CASSLMGLVYEQYF.

Remarks on this clonotype: A read error may produce the germline difference seen at one junction end. The CDR3 DNA reads as TGTGCCAGCAGGGTGCAGGGCACAGATGCGCAGTATTTT. This translates into CASRVQGTDAQYF. V is TRBV28 and J is TRBJ2-3; a possible D gene is TRBD1 (5 bases). The CDR3 extends over 13 amino acids. Germline CDR1 MDHEN, CDR2 SYDVKM.

This clonotype was seen many times. DNA of the CDR3: TGTGCCAGCAGCTTCCCCCCCCCGGGGCCTGAGCAGTTCTTC. This translates into CASSFPPPGPEQFF. The chain joins TRBV5-5 to TRBJ2-1, with D possibly being TRBD1 or TRBD2 (5 bases each). This CDR3 is 14 amino acids long. Trimming removed 2 bases from V and 9 bases from J, with 15 bases in between. Germline CDR1 and CDR2: SGHKS and YYEKEE (reference sequence).

This clonotype was counted a few times. This chain uses TRBV7-9 with TRBJ2-1, with 9 bases matching TRBD2. Per the germline V gene, CDR1 is SEHNR and CDR2 is FQNEAQ (reference sequence). The CDR3 runs to 17 residues. The V and J ends lost 5 bases and 4 bases, in that order; junction bases with no gene match: 12. The CDR3 is CASSPGGGGAGYNEQFF. For the CDR3, the DNA is TGTGCCAGCAGCCCCGGGGGCGGGGGGGCCGGTTACAATGAGCAGTTCTTC.

The J gene is TRBJ1-5, the V gene TRBV6-5; no clear D gene. Germline CDR1 MNHEY, CDR2 SVGAGI. V dropped 0 bases and J dropped 2 bases, with 17 bases sitting between them. The CDR3 length is 18 residues. The CDR3 spells CASSYSVRSRWGNQPQHF. The CDR3 region has the DNA TGTGCCAGCAGTTACTCGGTGAGGAGCAGGTGGGGCAATCAGCCCCAGCATTTT.

Ten or more counts support this clonotype. Relative to the germline gene, one junction end is altered; a read error may explain this. V and J are TRBV7-9 and TRBJ2-5; possible D gene TRBD2, 5 bases. Germline V gene sequence: CDR1 SEHNR, CDR2 FQNEAQ (reference sequence). The CDR3 sequence is 12 residues long. The DNA of the CDR3 is TGTGCCAGCAGCTTAGCGGGAGAGGCCCAGTACTTC. Protein sequence: CASSLAGEAQYF.

This chain connects TRBV5-4 to TRBJ2-3, with 8 bases identical to TRBD2. In germline, CDR1 is SGHNT, CDR2 YYREEE (reference sequence). The CDR3 consists of 15 residues. The V segment lost 5 bases and the J segment 2 bases; nucleotides outside the gene matches: 7. The CDR3 reads CASRFSGAPTDTQYF. CDR3 DNA sequence: TGTGCCAGCAGGTTTAGCGGGGCGCCCACAGATACGCAGTATTTT.

This clonotype was counted many times. CDR3 in DNA: TGTGCCACCCAGGGGGGCGGGACAGCGTATCAGCCCCAGCATTTT. Translation: CATQGGGTAYQPQHF. This chain uses TRBV10-3 with TRBJ1-5; 7 bases agree with TRBD1. Germline V gene lookup returns CDR1 ENHRY and CDR2 SYGVKD. CDR3 length equals 15 residues. V lost 10 bases, J lost 5 bases, and 14 bases stayed unmatched.